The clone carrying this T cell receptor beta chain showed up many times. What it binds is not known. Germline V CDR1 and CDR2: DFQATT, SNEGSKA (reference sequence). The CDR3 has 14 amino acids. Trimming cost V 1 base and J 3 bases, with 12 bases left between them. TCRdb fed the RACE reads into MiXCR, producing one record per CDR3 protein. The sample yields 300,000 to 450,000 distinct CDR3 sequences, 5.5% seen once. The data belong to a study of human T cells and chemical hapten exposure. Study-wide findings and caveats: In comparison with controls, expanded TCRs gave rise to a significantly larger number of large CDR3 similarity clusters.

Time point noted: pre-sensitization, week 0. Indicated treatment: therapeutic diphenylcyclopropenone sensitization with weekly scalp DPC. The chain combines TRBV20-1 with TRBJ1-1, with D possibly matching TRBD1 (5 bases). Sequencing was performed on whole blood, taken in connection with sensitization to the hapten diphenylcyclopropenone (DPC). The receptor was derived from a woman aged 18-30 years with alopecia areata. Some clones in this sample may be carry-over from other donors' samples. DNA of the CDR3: TGCAGTGCTAGAGGCGGGGGGGAGGACACTGAAGCTTTCTTT. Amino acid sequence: CSARGGGEDTEAFF.